This section outlines one TCR beta chain sequence together with its context. Its antigen is unidentified. Relative to the germline gene, one junction end is altered; a read error may explain this. The sample originates from a study of T cell repertoires in cytomegalovirus infection. Study at large: Public signatures in TCR beta pointed to CMV infection and matching HLA type.

The CDR3 spans 15 residues. Germline-derived CDR1 and CDR2 are MNHEY and SMNVEV (reference sequence). Findings of the study overall: What dominated the ex vivo response were HLA-C-restricted CMV-specific TCR beta clonotypes.

Each CDR3 protein is one row after TCRdb ran MiXCR on the reads. This sample yields some 680,000 distinct CDR3 sequences, of which less than 40% are seen a single time; more than 2.5% belongs to the top ten. The chain recombines TRBV27 with TRBJ1-4, with no clear D. Source material: PBMCs. The clonotype comes from a human donor in good health (CMV status not recorded). Some clones in this sample may be carry-over from other donors' samples. The CDR3 coding sequence is TGTGCCAGCAATTTAGGTGGCGGCTCTGATGAAAAACTGTTTTTT. This sequence encodes CASNLGGGSDEKLFF.